The 19 T cell receptor beta chains below all came from one sample that was sequenced in a study of blood T cell repertoires in COVID-19. Profiling relied on immunoSEQ multiplex PCR, and the TCRdb table lists in-frame clones only, not all of them. The sample yields roughly 140,000 clones, approximately 80% seen once. Specimen: peripheral blood. Receptors were obtained from a woman between 45 and 65 years old with acute or convalescent COVID-19.

This CDR3 reads CSASIDRGHTDTQYF. The CDR3 DNA reads as TGCAGTGCTAGTATAGACAGGGGGCACACAGATACGCAGTATTTT. The rearrangement joins TRBV20-1 to TRBJ2-3; 10 nucleotides agree with TRBD1. The CDR3 loop spans 15 amino acids. Per the germline V gene, CDR1 is DFQATT and CDR2 is SNEGSKA (reference sequence). The V gene end was trimmed by 3 bases and the J gene end by 2 bases; junction bases not matched to a gene: 5.

To note about this clone: An end of the junction does not agree with germline; a read error may underlie this. The rearrangement joins TRBV5-4 to TRBJ2-2, with no clear D. Germline V gene data show CDR1 as SGHNT and CDR2 as YYREEE (reference sequence). This CDR3 has 14 amino acids. The CDR3 spells CASSLDSHTRELFF. DNA for the CDR3: TGTGCCAGCAGCTTGGACAGCCACACCCGGGAGCTGTTTTTT. Filled out from reference TRBV5-4 and TRBJ2-2, the complete variable domain reads ETGVTQSPTHLIKTRGQQVTLRCSSQSGHNTVSWYQQALGQGPQFIFQYYREEENGRGNFPPRFSGLQFPNYSSELNVNALELDDSALYLCASSLDSHTRELFFGEGSRLTVL.

V is TRBV6-5 and J is TRBJ2-6; D might be TRBD2 (5 bases). V was shortened by 8 bases and J by 0 bases, with 11 bases between the two germline ends. The CDR3 has 15 amino acids. CDR1 is MNHEY and CDR2 is SVGAGI in the germline V gene. CDR3 nucleotides: TGTGCCAGCTCCTTACGGGACTCTGGGGCCAACGTCCTGACTTTC. Its translation is CASSLRDSGANVLTF.

This clone has only one observation. The J gene is TRBJ2-7, the V gene TRBV2; the match to TRBD1 covers 7 bases. Looked up from germline, CDR1 is SNHLY and CDR2 is FYNNEI. The length of the CDR3 is 14 residues. Germline trimming cut 4 bases from V and 1 base from J; bases unmatched to any gene: 4. CDR3 residues: CASSGDSWSYEQYF. Written as DNA, the CDR3 is TGTGCCAGCAGTGGGGACAGTTGGTCCTACGAGCAGTACTTC.

The J gene is TRBJ2-3, the V gene TRBV30; 10 bases match TRBD1. The V and J ends lost 5 bases and 4 bases, in that order; junction bases with no gene match: 3. The CDR3 sequence is 13 residues long. Germline loops: CDR1 GTSNPN, CDR2 SVGIG (reference sequence). This CDR3 is CAWETGGPDTQYF. The CDR3 nucleotides read TGTGCCTGGGAGACAGGGGGCCCAGATACGCAGTATTTT.

This clone was counted between two and nine times. One end of the junction is discordant with germline, which a read error may explain. J is TRBJ2-4 and V is TRBV4-2, with 11 positions matching TRBD2. Germline V CDR1 and CDR2: LGHNA, YNFKEQ. The CDR3 runs 17 residues. Here the CDR3 DNA reads TGTGCCAGCAGCCTCACGAATAGCGGGGGGGCCATAAACATTCAGTACTTC. It is translated as CASSLTNSGGAINIQYF.

This sequence joins TRBV9 and TRBJ1-6, with 9 nucleotides matching TRBD1. This CDR3 comprises 15 residues. Germline-derived CDR1 and CDR2 are SGDLS and YYNGEE. V shed 4 bases, J shed 11 bases, and the junction held 10 bases outside the gene matches. CDR3 in DNA: TGTGCCAGCAGCCCCGGGGGACAGGGATCTCCACCCCTCCACTTT. Translated, it gives CASSPGGQGSPPLHF.

J is TRBJ2-2 and V is TRBV20-1, with 9 positions matching TRBD2. In germline, CDR1 is DFQATT, CDR2 SNEGSKA (reference sequence). Trimming removed 3 bases from V and 0 bases from J; junction bases left unmatched: 2. The CDR3 covers 15 residues. Written as DNA, the CDR3 is TGCAGTGCTAGTAGCGGGGGCCCGAACACCGGGGAGCTGTTTTTT. Protein product: CSASSGGPNTGELFF.

The chain combines TRBV5-4 with TRBJ1-3, with 7 nucleotides matching TRBD1. Germline V gene lookup returns CDR1 SGHNT and CDR2 YYREEE (reference sequence). This CDR3 is 16 amino acids long. Unmatched junction bases numbered 5, after V lost 1 base and J lost 1 base. CDR3 nucleotide sequence: TGTGCCAGCAGCTTGCCCGAGGGGGCATCTGGAAACACCATATATTTT. Translation gives CASSLPEGASGNTIYF.

This sequence joins TRBV6-6 and TRBJ2-7; possibly TRBD1 for D (6 bases). Germline CDR1 and CDR2: MNHNY and SVGAGI (reference sequence). The ends were cut back, 6 bases at V and 5 bases at J, with 17 bases in the middle. The CDR3 runs 14 residues. The DNA of the CDR3 is TGTGCCAGCAGCCAGAGACAGGTGTCCCACGAGCAGTACTTC. Amino acids: CASSQRQVSHEQYF.

This clone was seen a handful of times. V usage is TRBV19 and J usage is TRBJ2-2; 8 nucleotides match TRBD1. V gave up 3 bases and J gave up 4 bases; unmatched junction bases: 13. The CDR3 is made up of 18 amino acids. Germline-derived CDR1 and CDR2 are LNHDA and SQIVND (reference sequence). CDR3 amino acids: CASSIGSGGVLITGELFF. CDR3 DNA: TGTGCCAGTAGTATTGGGTCAGGGGGCGTCTTAATCACCGGGGAGCTGTTTTTT. Using reference TRBV19 and TRBJ2-2 for the parts outside the CDR3, the full variable domain is DGGITQSPKYLFRKEGQNVTLSCEQNLNHDAMYWYRQDPGQGLRLIYYSQIVNDFQKGDIAEGYSVSREKKESFPLTVTSAQKNPTAFYLCASSIGSGGVLITGELFFGEGSRLTVL.

The CDR3 sequence is CASSPITADTQYF. DNA of the CDR3: TGTGCCAGCTCACCAATCACGGCAGATACGCAGTATTTT. This sequence joins TRBV18 and TRBJ2-3; D is unresolved. The V gene lost 2 bases and the J gene lost 4 bases, with 7 bases spanning the gap. The length of the CDR3 is 13 residues. Germline CDR1 and CDR2: KGHSH and LQKENI.

The chain couples TRBV19 to TRBJ2-3; TRBD2 matches at 7 bases. Germline V gene sequence: CDR1 LNHDA, CDR2 SQIVND (reference sequence). This CDR3 is built from 16 residues. V dropped 3 bases and J dropped 0; count of bases not matched to a gene: 6. The CDR3 sequence is CASSITWTSSTDTQYF. As DNA, the CDR3 is TGTGCCAGTAGTATCACATGGACTAGTAGCACAGATACGCAGTATTTT. Filled out from reference TRBV19 and TRBJ2-3, the complete variable domain reads DGGITQSPKYLFRKEGQNVTLSCEQNLNHDAMYWYRQDPGQGLRLIYYSQIVNDFQKGDIAEGYSVSREKKESFPLTVTSAQKNPTAFYLCASSITWTSSTDTQYFGPGTRLTVL.

This clone has only a few counts. The chain uses TRBV6-4 and TRBJ2-7, with D possibly TRBD1 on 6 matching bases. Germline loops: CDR1 MRHNA, CDR2 SNTAGT. V was clipped by 5 bases and J by 0 bases, with 8 bases between them. This CDR3 spans 13 amino acids. CDR3 bases: TGTGCCAGCAGTAACAGGGACTCCTACGAGCAGTACTTC. Translating it yields CASSNRDSYEQYF.

The V and J genes are TRBV21-1 and TRBJ1-3. TRBV21-1 corresponds to a pseudogene. This CDR3 region has 15 residues. DNA for the CDR3: TGTGCCAGCAGCAAGGGGGGACTCTCTGGAAACACCATATATTTT. Translation: CASSKGGLSGNTIYF.

V and J are TRBV5-4 and TRBJ1-2, with 7 bases fitting TRBD1. The germline V gene has CDR1 SGHNT and CDR2 YYREEE (reference sequence). Germline trimming cut 0 bases from V and 4 bases from J; bases unmatched to any gene: 9. The CDR3 has 16 residues. CDR3 DNA sequence: TGTGCCAGCAGCTTGGATGAAACAGGGGTGAGCTATGGCTACACCTTC. Its translation: CASSLDETGVSYGYTF.

This clone showed up just a few times. The V gene is TRBV7-3, the J gene TRBJ2-1; D is unresolved. Germline V CDR1 and CDR2: SGHTA, FQGTGA. The CDR3 contains 13 residues. Trimming took off 5 bases at V and 0 bases at J, with 5 bases between the two ends. The CDR3 bases are TGTGCCAGCAGCCCCAGCTCCTACAATGAGCAGTTCTTC. Its protein product is CASSPSSYNEQFF.

The rearrangement uses TRBV5-1 and TRBJ2-7; TRBD1 matches 9 bases. Looked up from germline, CDR1 is SGHRS and CDR2 is YFSETQ. The CDR3 runs 15 residues. Trimming took 0 bases from V and 4 from J; bases not matched to a gene: 5. CDR3 amino acids: CASSLDRDRAYEQYF. CDR3 bases: TGCGCCAGCAGCTTGGATAGGGACAGGGCGTACGAGCAGTACTTC. Together with reference TRBV5-1 and TRBJ2-7, the CDR3 gives the full variable domain: KAGVTQTPRYLIKTRGQQVTLSCSPISGHRSVSWYQQTPGQGLQFLFEYFSETQRNKGNFPGRFSGRQFSNSRSEMNVSTLELGDSALYLCASSLDRDRAYEQYFGPGTRLTVT.

V usage is TRBV6-5 and J usage is TRBJ1-1; D not certain. V was pared by 7 bases and J by 0 bases, with 9 bases between. This CDR3 region has 13 residues. Germline V gives CDR1 MNHEY, CDR2 SVGAGI. CDR3 protein: CASKTYMNTEAFF. CDR3 sequence (DNA): TGTGCCAGCAAGACTTACATGAACACTGAAGCTTTCTTT.